A single sample gave rise to the 7 T cell receptor beta chains below, sequenced in a study of cytomegalovirus exposure and HLA in healthy donors. TCRdb keeps only in-frame clones here, not all; method: immunoSEQ multiplex PCR. The sample records 180,000 or so clones, 80% to 90% being singletons. Sequenced sample: PBMCs. All receptors come from a woman between 25 and 40 years old in good health and CMV-seropositive.

The chain joins TRBV15 to TRBJ1-5; maybe TRBD1 (5 bases). This CDR3 spans 14 amino acids. The germline CDR1 and CDR2 sequences are LNHNV and YYDKDF (reference sequence). Trimming pared 4 bases from V and 1 base from J, leaving 8 bases between. The CDR3 region has the DNA TGTGCCACCAGCACAGCAGGGAGCAATCAGCCCCAGCATTTT. Protein: CATSTAGSNQPQHF.

A few counts support this clone. The chain joins TRBV2 to TRBJ2-2; 14 bases are shared with TRBD2. CDR3 length: 18 residues. Unmatched junction bases numbered 8, after V lost 5 bases and J lost 3 bases. Germline V gives CDR1 SNHLY, CDR2 FYNNEI. The DNA of the CDR3 is TGTGCCAGCAGTCCCCGGGGACTAGCGGGAGTATACACCGGGGAGCTGTTTTTT. As protein: CASSPRGLAGVYTGELFF.

The chain carries TRBV4-1 and TRBJ1-2; TRBD1 matches 7 bases. This CDR3 spans 14 amino acids. The germline gives CDR1 MGHRA, CDR2 YSYEKL. J gave up 6 bases and V 3 bases, and 7 bases lay outside the gene matches. The CDR3 DNA sequence: TGCGCCAGCAGCCAGGCCGACAGGGAGGATGGCTACACCTTC. Translation gives CASSQADREDGYTF.

V and J are TRBV7-2 and TRBJ1-1; tentative D call: TRBD1 (6 bases). The V gene lost 3 bases and the J gene lost 8 bases, with 7 bases spanning the gap. The CDR3 extends over 11 amino acids. The V gene's germline CDR1 is SGHTA and CDR2 FQGNSA. For the CDR3, the DNA is TGTGCCAGCAGCTTCACAGGGGAAGCTTTCTTT. This codes for CASSFTGEAFF.

This CDR3 reads CASSRGQVNTEAFF. The CDR3 DNA follows: TGTGCCAGCAGCAGGGGACAGGTGAACACTGAAGCTTTCTTT. The genes are TRBV7-6 and TRBJ1-1, with 8 nucleotides matching TRBD1. Per the germline V gene, CDR1 is SGHVS and CDR2 is FNYEAQ. CDR3 length equals 14 residues. V lost 5 bases to trimming and J lost 0 bases; unmatched junction nucleotides: 2. The entire variable domain, with the rest obtained from reference TRBV7-6 and TRBJ1-1, is as follows: GAGVSQSPRYKVTKRGQDVALRCDPISGHVSLYWYRQALGQGPEFLTYFNYEAQQDKSGLPNDRFSAERPEGSISTLTIQRTEQRDSAMYRCASSRGQVNTEAFFGQGTRLTVV.

This clone was picked up one time. The chain links TRBV28 to TRBJ1-5, with D possibly TRBD1 on 6 matching bases. The V end lost 8 bases, the J end lost 4 bases, and 15 bases lay between the germline ends. This CDR3 is 14 amino acids long. Per the germline V gene, CDR1 is MDHEN and CDR2 is SYDVKM. In DNA, the CDR3 is TGTGCCAGCGGAGGGGGGGCCGTAAATCAGCCCCAGCATTTT. Translation: CASGGGAVNQPQHF. The variable domain in full, with the rest retrieved from reference TRBV28 and TRBJ1-5, is DVKVTQSSRYLVKRTGEKVFLECVQDMDHENMFWYRQDPGLGLRLIYFSYDVKMKEKGDIPEGYSVSREKKERFSLILESASTNQTSMYLCASGGGAVNQPQHFGDGTRLSIL.

The chain couples TRBV10-3 to TRBJ2-2; 13 bases align to TRBD2. There are 14 residues in the CDR3. Losses at the gene ends were 11 bases for V and 4 bases for J; bases not matched to a gene: 4. Germline V gene data show CDR1 as ENHRY and CDR2 as SYGVKD. The DNA of the CDR3 is TGTGCCTCGGGACTAGCGGGAAGCACCGGGGAGCTGTTTTTT. The encoded protein is CASGLAGSTGELFF.